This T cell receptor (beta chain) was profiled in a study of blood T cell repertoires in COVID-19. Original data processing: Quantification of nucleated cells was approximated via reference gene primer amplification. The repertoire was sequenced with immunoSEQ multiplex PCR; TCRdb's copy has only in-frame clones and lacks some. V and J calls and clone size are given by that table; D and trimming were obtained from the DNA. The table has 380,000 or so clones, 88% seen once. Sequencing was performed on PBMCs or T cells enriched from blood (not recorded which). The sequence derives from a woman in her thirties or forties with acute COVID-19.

The DNA for the CDR3 is TGTGCCAGAAGCCGGTCCGAGGACAGGGACCATAGCAATCAGCCCCAGCATTTT. Translated: CARSRSEDRDHSNQPQHF. V gene TRBV5-3 combines with J gene TRBJ1-5, with TRBD1 matching over 8 bases. TRBV5-3 is annotated as an ORF whose role is uncertain. The CDR3 is made up of 18 amino acids. V lost 4 bases, J lost 0 bases, and 12 bases stayed unmatched.